This T cell receptor (beta chain) was recovered during a study of post-analysis software for immune sequencing data. As regards this clonotype: The target antigen is unknown.

Unique molecular identifiers were present in the TCR beta cDNA libraries. There were about 0.95 to 11 million T cells, and about 500,000 cDNA molecules came from them. One entry per CDR3 protein, called by TCRdb with MiXCR from the PCR reads. In the table there are about 560,000 distinct CDR3 sequences, 44% of which are singletons. Study observations and caveats: Patients showed TRBV5-6, TRBV5-1 and TRBV20-1 among four to six TRBV segments more frequent than in controls.

V was shortened by 0 bases and J by 1 base, with 5 bases between the two germline ends. The V gene's germline CDR1 is SGHRS and CDR2 YFSETQ. The CDR3 is made up of 14 amino acids. The sample comprised blood. The V gene is TRBV5-1, the J gene TRBJ1-5; D gene uncertain. This clonotype originated in a girl aged 10 to 17 with multiple sclerosis. The CDR3 nucleotides read TGCGCCAGCAGCTTGGGAGAGAGCAATCAGCCCCAGCATTTT. Translation: CASSLGESNQPQHF.